This TCR beta chain was profiled in a study of identical twins. General study results and limits: Sharing of beta out-of-frame sequences by twins showed a weaker excess. In cord blood, abundant beta clonotypes had fewer insertions; memory showed no trend. In monozygotic twins, models underestimated the sharing of out-of-frame TCR alpha.

Trimming stripped 3 bases from V and 8 bases from J, with 8 bases between. The length of the CDR3 is 11 residues. Germline V CDR1 and CDR2: SGDLS, YYNGEE. TCRdb processed the 5' RACE reads anew with MiXCR; each CDR3 protein has one entry. Among some 660,000 distinct CDR3 sequences, about 9.4% were seen once, and the ten largest hold about 0.98%. This clonotype was counted at least ten times. The antigen is undetermined. Another study also made use of these data, one on yellow fever vaccine responses in identical twins.

This receptor was identified in a woman under 30 in good health. Sequencing was carried out using PBMCs. The chain employs TRBV9 and TRBJ1-2; no firm D call. DNA for the CDR3: TGTGCCAGCAGCGCAGACGGAGGCTACACCTTC. Amino acid sequence: CASSADGGYTF.